This T cell receptor beta chain was sequenced during a study of T cell responses to AZD1222 COVID-19 vaccine. Study results and caveats: Increases in Spike-specific TCR breadth and depth were seen after two AZD1222 doses. Scientists sampled the repertoires only once the peak T cell response had passed. Reportedly, nearly half of unique spike TCRs recognized epitopes outside B.1.351/B.1.1.7 mutations.

The V and J ends lost 5 bases and 2 bases, in that order; junction bases with no gene match: 9. CDR3 size: 16 residues. The germline V gene encodes CDR1 SGHVS and CDR2 FQNEAQ. A note on this clone: No antigen is known for it.

Profiling relied on immunoSEQ multiplex PCR, and the TCRdb table lists in-frame clones only, not all of them. Of tens of thousands of clones in the sample, approximately 89% are singletons; the top ten hold over 2%. This receptor was identified in an adult in good health. The specimen was peripheral blood, collected on day 0 of AZD1222 vaccination. This chain connects TRBV7-8 to TRBJ1-3; 7 bases agree with TRBD1. The chain's CDR3 is CASSHRQGSTGNTIYF. The CDR3 DNA reads as TGTGCCAGCAGCCACCGACAGGGATCCACTGGAAACACCATATATTTT.